These T cell receptor beta chains were read from a single sample in a study of T-cell reconstitution after alpha-beta-depleted transplantation in children. TCRdb re-derived calls from the PCR reads in MiXCR, one entry per CDR3 protein. Found here are 450,000 to 600,000 distinct CDR3 sequences, 8% to 11% of them singletons; the top ten hold just over 2%. The sample was PBMCs, taken before TCRalphabeta/CD19-depleted stem cell transplant. These receptors were obtained from a child aged 2-15 years with inherited bone marrow failure, due to receive a stem cell transplant. Both conserved end residues are part of each CDR3. D genes are given only for firm matches. Rows give clone size only sometimes, using once, few, many, or a class for an expanded clone.

v_call,d_call,clone_size,cdr3_length,j_call,cdr3_nt,cdr3_aa
TRBV5-1,TRBD1,many,14,TRBJ1-4,TGCGCCAGCAGCGGGACAGGGGCCGATGAAAAACTGTTTTTT,CASSGTGADEKLFF
TRBV6-2/TRBV6-3,.,many,15,TRBJ2-1,TGTGCCAGCAGTTACGGCCTCACCATCTACAATGAGCAGTTCTTC,CASSYGLTIYNEQFF
TRBV27,TRBD1,many,15,TRBJ2-7,TGTGCCAGCAGTTTATTTGGGACAGGGAGAGACGAGCAGTACTTC,CASSLFGTGRDEQYF
TRBV20-1,.,few,12,TRBJ1-1,TGCAGTGCTAGAAAGGGTTTCGCTGAAGCTTTCTTT,CSARKGFAEAFF
TRBV3-1,.,.,15,TRBJ2-7,TGTGCCAGCAGCCAACTCGGATGGCTACCGAACGAGCAGTACTTC,CASSQLGWLPNEQYF
TRBV18,TRBD2,few,14,TRBJ2-1,TGTGCCAGCTCACCGGCGGGGGGGAACAATGAGCAGTTCTTC,CASSPAGGNNEQFF
TRBV20-1,TRBD2,many,16,TRBJ2-3,TGCAGTGCTAGAGATCTGGGGAGGGTGAGCACAGATACGCAGTATTTT,CSARDLGRVSTDTQYF
TRBV4-1,.,many,15,TRBJ1-1,TGCGCCAGCAGCCAAACCTGGGCGGCCAACACTGAAGCTTTCTTT,CASSQTWAANTEAFF
TRBV27,TRBD1,many,14,TRBJ1-2,TGTGCCAGCAGTTCGCTAGGACAGGCCTATGGCTACACCTTC,CASSSLGQAYGYTF
TRBV7-6,.,many,14,TRBJ2-7,TGTGCCAGCAGCTTAGGTGGGCGCACCTACGAGCAGTACTTC,CASSLGGRTYEQYF
TRBV12-3/TRBV12-4,TRBD2,many,14,TRBJ2-7,TGTGCCAGCTTAGAGGCGGGGGGGGCCTACGAGCAGTACTTC,CASLEAGGAYEQYF
TRBV20-1,.,many,10,TRBJ2-7,TGCAGCAGATCAGGTTACGAGCAGTACTTC,CSRSGYEQYF
TRBV4-3,.,many,13,TRBJ2-7,TGCGCCAGCAGCCAAGATCTCGCGACCGAGCAGTACTTC,CASSQDLATEQYF
TRBV11-2,.,many,14,TRBJ2-1,TGTGCCAGCAGCCCGAGCGGAGTATACAATGAGCAGTTCTTC,CASSPSGVYNEQFF
TRBV4-3,.,many,16,TRBJ2-2,TGCGCCAGCAGCCAAGATCTACGGGTGAACACCGGGGAGCTGTTTTTT,CASSQDLRVNTGELFF
TRBV29-1,.,many,13,TRBJ1-2,TGCAGCGTTGTCGGGGGATGGGGCTATGGCTACACCTTC,CSVVGGWGYGYTF
TRBV5-1,.,many,14,TRBJ2-1,TGCGCCAGCAGCTTACTTAAGCTAAACAATGAGCAGTTCTTC,CASSLLKLNNEQFF
TRBV28,TRBD1,many,15,TRBJ1-2,TGTGCCAGCAGTCGGACAGGAACCTTTGGCTATGGCTACACCTTC,CASSRTGTFGYGYTF
TRBV5-1,.,many,15,TRBJ2-1,TGCGCCAGCAGCTTGGGTAGCGGAGAATACAATGAGCAGTTCTTC,CASSLGSGEYNEQFF
TRBV20-1,.,many,15,TRBJ2-1,TGCAGTGCTAGATCCCCAGCCCGGACTGGGGATGAGCAGTTCTTC,CSARSPARTGDEQFF
TRBV20-1,.,few,15,TRBJ2-2,TGCAGTGCTGGGGGGGCGGGGTGGGACACCGGGGAGCTGTTTTTT,CSAGGAGWDTGELFF
TRBV12-3/TRBV12-4,.,many,13,TRBJ2-1,TGTGCCAGCAGTTTAGCGGGGCTGGATGAGCAGTTCTTC,CASSLAGLDEQFF
TRBV7-8,.,many,14,TRBJ1-5,TGTGCCAGCAGCTTGTGGGACCGCGGGCAGCCCCAGCATTTT,CASSLWDRGQPQHF
TRBV20-1,.,many,12,TRBJ2-7,TGCAGTACCGGGGAGATTTCCTACGAGCAGTACTTC,CSTGEISYEQYF
TRBV15,.,many,17,TRBJ2-1,TGTGCCACCAGCAGAGAGTGGAGGGAAGTTTCCTACAATGAGCAGTTCTTC,CATSREWREVSYNEQFF
TRBV28,.,many,14,TRBJ2-1,TGTGCCAGCAGCCACTACTCGAACTACAATGAGCAGTTCTTC,CASSHYSNYNEQFF
TRBV20-1,.,many,12,TRBJ2-1,TGCAGTGCTAGCTATGGTTTCAATGAGCAGTTCTTC,CSASYGFNEQFF
TRBV20-1,TRBD1,many,17,TRBJ1-1,TGCAGTGCTAGAGGGTGGTCCTCTGACAGGGGGAACACTGAAGCTTTCTTT,CSARGWSSDRGNTEAFF
TRBV5-1,TRBD1,many,14,TRBJ2-7,TGCGCCAGCAGCTCCGGGACAGGGCTGGACGAGCAGTACTTC,CASSSGTGLDEQYF
TRBV6-5,.,many,16,TRBJ2-7,TGTGCCAGCAGTTACGTCGTAGGGGGAGCGAACTACGAGCAGTACTTC,CASSYVVGGANYEQYF
TRBV27,.,many,16,TRBJ1-2,TGTGCCAGCAGTCACCGGACGCGGAGGGGGGCCTTCGGCTACACCTTC,CASSHRTRRGAFGYTF
TRBV7-9,.,.,15,TRBJ2-7,TGTGCCAGCAGCTTACGCGTACAGCCCCCATACGAGCAGTACTTC,CASSLRVQPPYEQYF
TRBV30,TRBD2,.,17,TRBJ2-3,TGTGCTTCAACCCCCCGGGAGGGCCTCGAACCGGCAGATACGCAGTATTTT,CASTPREGLEPADTQYF
TRBV24-1,TRBD1,many,17,TRBJ2-6,TGTGCCACCAGTGATGCCCGGACAGGAGGTGGGGCCAACGTCCTGACTTTC,CATSDARTGGGANVLTF
TRBV20-1,.,many,12,TRBJ1-1,TGCAGTGCTAGAGTGGGGGACACTGAAGCTTTCTTT,CSARVGDTEAFF
TRBV27,TRBD2,.,15,TRBJ2-2,TGTGCCAGCAGGACCGGGACTACAAACACCGGGGAGCTGTTTTTT,CASRTGTTNTGELFF
TRBV6-2/TRBV6-3,.,few,15,TRBJ1-1,TGTGCCAGCAGTGAGGTTCGACCTATTCTCACTGAAGCTTTCTTT,CASSEVRPILTEAFF
TRBV7-9,.,many,13,TRBJ2-1,TGTGCCAGCAGCTTAGTCGAAAACAATGAGCAGTTCTTC,CASSLVENNEQFF
TRBV7-9,TRBD1,many,13,TRBJ1-1,TGTGCCAGCAGCTCAACAGGGGGGGCTGAAGCTTTCTTT,CASSSTGGAEAFF
TRBV20-1,TRBD1,many,14,TRBJ2-7,TGCAGTGCTAAGCGACAGGGAACGGGCTACGAGCAGTACTTC,CSAKRQGTGYEQYF
TRBV5-1,.,.,13,TRBJ1-1,TGCGCCAGCAACCGGATACCGAACACTGAAGCTTTCTTT,CASNRIPNTEAFF
TRBV6-2/TRBV6-3,TRBD1,many,14,TRBJ2-1,TGTGCCAGCAGTTACTCGACAGGGGGCAATGAGCAGTTCTTC,CASSYSTGGNEQFF
TRBV10-2,.,many,14,TRBJ2-7,TGCGCCAGCAGGACCCAGGATAGGAGCTACGAGCAGTACTTC,CASRTQDRSYEQYF
TRBV2,.,many,13,TRBJ2-3,TGTGCCAGCAGTCCCAATCTAGGGGACACGCAGTATTTT,CASSPNLGDTQYF
TRBV11-2,.,many,15,TRBJ2-1,TGTGCCAGCAGACAGAGGAGGGCCCCCTACAATGAGCAGTTCTTC,CASRQRRAPYNEQFF